The 12 T cell receptor beta chains below were found in one sample sequenced in a study of T-cell reconstitution after alpha-beta-depleted transplantation in children. The authors prepared the TCRbeta library with unique molecular identifiers. TCRdb redid the calling of the PCR reads with MiXCR, one entry per CDR3 protein. This table holds 490,000 or so distinct CDR3 sequences, roughly an eighth found once. The sample here was PBMCs from the stem cell graft donor, taken from the stem cell graft. The receptors stem from a human donor who donated a stem cell graft to a child with combined immunodeficiency.

This clonotype was observed a few times. The rearrangement uses TRBV10-3 and TRBJ2-5; tentative D call: TRBD2 (5 bases). With 2 bases removed from V and 2 bases from J, the gap between germline ends came to 12 bases. This CDR3 has 15 amino acids. CDR1 and CDR2 (germline): ENHRY, SYGVKD. The CDR3: CAISEGGLQQETQYF. The CDR3 nucleotides are TGTGCCATCAGTGAGGGCGGGTTACAGCAAGAGACCCAGTACTTC.

This clonotype was observed at least ten times. This sequence joins TRBV4-3 and TRBJ2-6, with no clear D. This CDR3 comprises 16 residues. CDR1 LGHNA and CDR2 YSLEER come from the germline V gene. V was cut by 0 bases and J by 3 bases, with 9 bases left in between. The CDR3 sequence: CASSQDSTLGANVLTF. CDR3 DNA: TGCGCCAGCAGCCAAGACAGTACCCTTGGGGCCAACGTCCTGACTTTC.

The chain carries TRBV20-1 and TRBJ2-2; 8 nucleotides align to TRBD1. CDR3 length equals 15 residues. Germline CDR1 DFQATT, CDR2 SNEGSKA (reference sequence). The J segment lost 5 bases and the V segment lost 2 bases, leaving 7 bases of the junction unmatched. The CDR3 reads CSARRQGSWTGELFF. CDR3 DNA: TGCAGTGCTAGACGACAGGGGTCCTGGACCGGGGAGCTGTTTTTT.

Ten or more counts support this clonotype. The rearrangement joins TRBV27 to TRBJ2-2; the match to TRBD2 covers 7 bases. CDR3 length equals 14 residues. Germline values: CDR1 MNHEY, CDR2 SMNVEV (reference sequence). The trim removed 7 bases at V and 1 base at J, leaving 3 bases unmatched. CDR3 sequence: CASTASGNTGELFF. The CDR3 bases are TGTGCCAGCACTGCTAGCGGGAACACCGGGGAGCTGTTTTTT.

This clonotype was observed at least ten times. The chain has TRBV7-8 and TRBJ2-7; 7 positions agree with TRBD1. The trim removed 7 bases at V and 3 bases at J, leaving 15 bases unmatched. Germline V gene sequence: CDR1 SGHVS, CDR2 FQNEAQ. The CDR3 is 16 amino acids. CDR3 amino acids: CASTPQGPGQYYEQYF. DNA of the CDR3: TGTGCCAGCACCCCTCAGGGCCCGGGACAGTACTACGAGCAGTACTTC. The full variable domain, its missing parts supplied by reference TRBV7-8 and TRBJ2-7, is GAGVSQSPRYKVAKRGQDVALRCDPISGHVSLFWYQQALGQGPEFLTYFQNEAQLDKSGLPSDRFFAERPEGSVSTLKIQRTQQEDSAVYLCASTPQGPGQYYEQYFGPGTRLTVT.

This clonotype was seen ten or more times. The rearrangement uses TRBV9 and TRBJ2-7, with D uncertain. The V end was cut by 4 bases, the J end by 3 bases, with 17 bases between. CDR1 and CDR2 (germline): SGDLS, YYNGEE. The CDR3 contains 15 residues. CDR3 bases: TGTGCCAGCAGCCGACTTGACGGGCGAGGCTACGAGCAGTACTTC. This translates into CASSRLDGRGYEQYF. The full variable domain, with the rest looked up from reference TRBV9 and TRBJ2-7, is DSGVTQTPKHLITATGQRVTLRCSPRSGDLSVYWYQQSLDQGLQFLIQYYNGEERAKGNILERFSAQQFPDLHSELNLSSLELGDSALYFCASSRLDGRGYEQYFGPGTRLTVT.

Ten or more counts support this clonotype. The V and J genes are TRBV24-1 and TRBJ2-5; D remains ambiguous. This CDR3 is built from 12 residues. V was cut by 7 bases and J by 7 bases, with 12 bases left in between. Germline V gene sequence: CDR1 KGHDR, CDR2 SFDVKD. This CDR3 is CATSGAYGTQYF. DNA of the CDR3: TGTGCCACCAGCGGCGCATACGGGACCCAGTACTTC.

Many counts were recorded for this clonotype. The chain combines TRBV5-1 with TRBJ2-1, with 11 bases identical to TRBD1. Germline assignment: CDR1 SGHRS and CDR2 YFSETQ. The CDR3 totals 14 residues. V gave up 4 bases and J gave up 6 bases; unmatched junction bases: 3. For the CDR3, the DNA is TGCGCCAGCAGCCTAGGGACAGGGGGCAATGAGCAGTTCTTC. Residues: CASSLGTGGNEQFF.

The chain carries TRBV27 and TRBJ2-1; tentatively, D is TRBD1 (5 bases). V lost 5 bases, J lost 4 bases, and 15 bases lay in between. Per the germline V gene, CDR1 is MNHEY and CDR2 is SMNVEV (reference sequence). The length of the CDR3 is 15 residues. In DNA form, the CDR3 reads TGTGCCAGCAGTGTGAGACAGTACTCTTACAATGAGCAGTTCTTC. As protein: CASSVRQYSYNEQFF.

This clonotype was detected a few times. The genes are TRBV18 and TRBJ2-1; D is perhaps TRBD2 (5 bases). The CDR3 is 18 amino acids. The germline V gene encodes CDR1 KGHSH and CDR2 LQKENI. The ends were cut back, 1 base at V and 0 bases at J, with 16 bases in the middle. The CDR3: CASSPQVSGGSSYNEQFF. The CDR3 coding sequence is TGTGCCAGCTCACCACAGGTCTCTGGTGGGAGCTCCTACAATGAGCAGTTCTTC.

This clonotype was found many times. For the CDR3, the DNA is TGTGCCTCGACCGATTTGGACAGGGGCTATGGCTACACCTTC. Translation gives CASTDLDRGYGYTF. The chain employs TRBV10-3 and TRBJ1-2, with TRBD1 identical over 9 bases. V shed 11 bases, J shed 4 bases, and the junction held 11 bases outside the gene matches. The length of the CDR3 is 14 residues. From germline, CDR1 is ENHRY and CDR2 SYGVKD.

The V call is TRBV4-3, the J call TRBJ1-6; TRBD1 aligns across 11 bases. Germline assignment: CDR1 LGHNA and CDR2 YSLEER. The CDR3 is made up of 16 amino acids. V trimming: 3 bases; J trimming: 9 bases; junction bases outside the gene matches: 7. In DNA, the CDR3 is TGCGCCAGCAGCCAGGGCGGACAGGGGGCGGTTTCACCCCTCCACTTT. It is translated as CASSQGGQGAVSPLHF.